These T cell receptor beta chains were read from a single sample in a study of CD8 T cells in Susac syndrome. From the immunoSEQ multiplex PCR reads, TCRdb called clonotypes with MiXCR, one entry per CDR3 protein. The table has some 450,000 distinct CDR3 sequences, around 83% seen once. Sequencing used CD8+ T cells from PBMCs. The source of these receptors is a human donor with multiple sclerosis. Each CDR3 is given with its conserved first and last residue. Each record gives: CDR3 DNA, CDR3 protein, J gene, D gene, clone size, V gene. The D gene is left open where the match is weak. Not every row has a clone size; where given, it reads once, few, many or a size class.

CDR3 DNA: TGTGCCAGTAGTTCCCAAGTCCACAGGGGTTATGAGGTCGAGTATGGCTACACCTTC
CDR3 protein: CASSSQVHRGYEVEYGYTF
J gene: TRBJ1-2
D gene: TRBD1
clone size: NA
V gene: TRBV19

CDR3 DNA: TGTGCCAGCAGCCCGGGCGATATCGATGAGCAGTTCTTC
CDR3 protein: CASSPGDIDEQFF
J gene: TRBJ2-1
D gene: NA
clone size: NA
V gene: TRBV11-3

CDR3 DNA: TGTGCCAGCAGGCCACGGAACACCGGGGAGCTGTTTTTT
CDR3 protein: CASRPRNTGELFF
J gene: TRBJ2-2
D gene: NA
clone size: NA
V gene: TRBV2

CDR3 DNA: TGTGCCACCAGCACTGGTGGGACACTCACACTTGGCTACACCTTC
CDR3 protein: CATSTGGTLTLGYTF
J gene: TRBJ1-2
D gene: NA
clone size: NA
V gene: TRBV15

CDR3 DNA: TGTGCCACCAGCCCGAGGGCTCTAGCGTACGAGCAGTACTTC
CDR3 protein: CATSPRALAYEQYF
J gene: TRBJ2-7
D gene: NA
clone size: NA
V gene: TRBV15

CDR3 DNA: TGTGCCAGTAGCGGGGGGACCACAGATGAGCAGTTCTTC
CDR3 protein: CASSGGTTDEQFF
J gene: TRBJ2-1
D gene: TRBD2
clone size: few
V gene: TRBV19

CDR3 DNA: TGCGCCAGCAGCCTGGGAGGAGGGACTAATGAAAAACTGTTTTTT
CDR3 protein: CASSLGGGTNEKLFF
J gene: TRBJ1-4
D gene: NA
clone size: once
V gene: TRBV5-1

CDR3 DNA: TGTGCCATCCGGGACGCCGGGAACACTGAAGCTTTCTTT
CDR3 protein: CAIRDAGNTEAFF
J gene: TRBJ1-1
D gene: NA
clone size: NA
V gene: TRBV6-1

CDR3 DNA: TGTGCCAGCAGTGAAAAGGGGGTGGACTTTAACACTGAAGCTTTCTTT
CDR3 protein: CASSEKGVDFNTEAFF
J gene: TRBJ1-1
D gene: NA
clone size: NA
V gene: TRBV2

CDR3 DNA: TGCGCCAGCAGCCAGACAGGGGGGTCGACTGAAGCTTTCTTT
CDR3 protein: CASSQTGGSTEAFF
J gene: TRBJ1-1
D gene: TRBD1
clone size: few
V gene: TRBV4-1

CDR3 DNA: TGTGCCAGCGCGGGGAAGGGGGTTTTCAGCAATCAGCCCCAGCATTTT
CDR3 protein: CASAGKGVFSNQPQHF
J gene: TRBJ1-5
D gene: NA
clone size: NA
V gene: TRBV6-1

CDR3 DNA: TGTGCCAGCAGCTTAGACCTCAGGTCAACAGGGGAAGGCGAAGGGAGTGAAAAACTGTTTTTT
CDR3 protein: CASSLDLRSTGEGEGSEKLFF
J gene: TRBJ1-4
D gene: TRBD1
clone size: NA
V gene: TRBV7-6

CDR3 DNA: TGTGCCAGCAGACCTTATAGCAATCAGCCCCAGCATTTT
CDR3 protein: CASRPYSNQPQHF
J gene: TRBJ1-5
D gene: NA
clone size: NA
V gene: TRBV28

CDR3 DNA: TGCAGCGTTGAGGTCCAGGGAGGGGGTAACACTGAAGCTTTCTTT
CDR3 protein: CSVEVQGGGNTEAFF
J gene: TRBJ1-1
D gene: NA
clone size: NA
V gene: TRBV29-1

CDR3 DNA: TGTGCCAGCAGCGTAGAACTAGGACTACCTATCACAGATACGCAGTATTTT
CDR3 protein: CASSVELGLPITDTQYF
J gene: TRBJ2-3
D gene: NA
clone size: NA
V gene: TRBV9

CDR3 DNA: TGTGCCAGCAGTTCGGGTAGCGGGGTCGCCAACACAGATACGCAGTATTTT
CDR3 protein: CASSSGSGVANTDTQYF
J gene: TRBJ2-3
D gene: TRBD2
clone size: NA
V gene: TRBV27

CDR3 DNA: TGTGCCTGGAGTCTGGGGACAGACGGCACTGAAGCTTTCTTT
CDR3 protein: CAWSLGTDGTEAFF
J gene: TRBJ1-1
D gene: TRBD1
clone size: NA
V gene: TRBV30

CDR3 DNA: TGTGCCAGCAGTCTGACTAGCGGGGGGGTCGATGAGCAGTTCTTC
CDR3 protein: CASSLTSGGVDEQFF
J gene: TRBJ2-1
D gene: TRBD2
clone size: few
V gene: TRBV6-1

CDR3 DNA: TGCGCCAGCAGCCAAGAGGAGGGTTTGAGTTACTATGGCTACACCTTC
CDR3 protein: CASSQEEGLSYYGYTF
J gene: TRBJ1-2
D gene: NA
clone size: few
V gene: TRBV4-1

CDR3 DNA: TGTGCCAGCAGCCAAGTTTCATCGAACACTGAAGCTTTCTTT
CDR3 protein: CASSQVSSNTEAFF
J gene: TRBJ1-1
D gene: NA
clone size: NA
V gene: TRBV14

CDR3 DNA: TGCGCCAGCAGCTTGGGACCACACAGGGGGCAAGCAACTAATGAAAAACTGTTTTTT
CDR3 protein: CASSLGPHRGQATNEKLFF
J gene: TRBJ1-4
D gene: TRBD1
clone size: NA
V gene: TRBV5-1

CDR3 DNA: TGTGCCAGCAAGGCCCTCCTAGCGGGAGTATACAATGAGCAGTTCTTC
CDR3 protein: CASKALLAGVYNEQFF
J gene: TRBJ2-1
D gene: TRBD2
clone size: NA
V gene: TRBV19

CDR3 DNA: TGTGCCAGTAGTATAAGCTACCTTACGGACAGGGGTATCTACGAGCAGTACTTC
CDR3 protein: CASSISYLTDRGIYEQYF
J gene: TRBJ2-7
D gene: TRBD1
clone size: NA
V gene: TRBV19

CDR3 DNA: TGTGCCAGCAGCCACCGACAGGGACTAAACTATGGCTACACCTTC
CDR3 protein: CASSHRQGLNYGYTF
J gene: TRBJ1-2
D gene: TRBD1
clone size: NA
V gene: TRBV4-2

CDR3 DNA: TGCAGTGCTAGAGATTGGGCTAGGGAGTCCTACGAGCAGTACTTC
CDR3 protein: CSARDWARESYEQYF
J gene: TRBJ2-7
D gene: NA
clone size: NA
V gene: TRBV20-1

CDR3 DNA: TGCAGTGCTCTAGCGGGAGAGCGGGACAATGAGCAGTTCTTC
CDR3 protein: CSALAGERDNEQFF
J gene: TRBJ2-1
D gene: TRBD2
clone size: NA
V gene: TRBV20-1

CDR3 DNA: TGCGCCAGCAGCCCGCCCGGGTCGGAGCCCCAGCATTTT
CDR3 protein: CASSPPGSEPQHF
J gene: TRBJ1-5
D gene: NA
clone size: NA
V gene: TRBV4-1

CDR3 DNA: TGTGCCAGCAGCAATGGACAGGGGGGAGCAGATACGCAGTATTTT
CDR3 protein: CASSNGQGGADTQYF
J gene: TRBJ2-3
D gene: TRBD1
clone size: NA
V gene: TRBV12-3/TRBV12-4

CDR3 DNA: TGCAGTGCTTCCTTCACAGGGAACACCGGGGAGCTGTTTTTT
CDR3 protein: CSASFTGNTGELFF
J gene: TRBJ2-2
D gene: NA
clone size: NA
V gene: TRBV20-1

CDR3 DNA: TGTGCCAGCAGTTCCGGGGGGGTGGATTCACCCCTCCACTTT
CDR3 protein: CASSSGGVDSPLHF
J gene: TRBJ1-6
D gene: NA
clone size: NA
V gene: TRBV27

CDR3 DNA: TGTGCCAGCAGTTTAGGGACAGGGGTCAACACTGAAGCTTTCTTT
CDR3 protein: CASSLGTGVNTEAFF
J gene: TRBJ1-1
D gene: TRBD1
clone size: few
V gene: TRBV5-1

CDR3 DNA: TGTGCCAGCAGTCCTTGGGGACAGGGGTCGGGGAATCAGCCCCAGCATTTT
CDR3 protein: CASSPWGQGSGNQPQHF
J gene: TRBJ1-5
D gene: TRBD1
clone size: NA
V gene: TRBV6-1

CDR3 DNA: TGCAGTGCTAGACCCCTAGCGGAAAAGGTGGCCGGGGAGCTGTTTTTT
CDR3 protein: CSARPLAEKVAGELFF
J gene: TRBJ2-2
D gene: TRBD2
clone size: NA
V gene: TRBV20-1

CDR3 DNA: TGTGCCAGCAGTTTTTGGCCGGGTTCCTCTGGAAACACCATATATTTT
CDR3 protein: CASSFWPGSSGNTIYF
J gene: TRBJ1-3
D gene: NA
clone size: once
V gene: TRBV12-3/TRBV12-4

CDR3 DNA: TGTGCCAGCAGCTTAGGGTCCGGTGAGAACACTGAAGCTTTCTTT
CDR3 protein: CASSLGSGENTEAFF
J gene: TRBJ1-1
D gene: NA
clone size: NA
V gene: TRBV7-3

CDR3 DNA: TGTGCCATCCACAGGGAGAACACTGAAGCTTTCTTT
CDR3 protein: CAIHRENTEAFF
J gene: TRBJ1-1
D gene: NA
clone size: NA
V gene: TRBV5-4

CDR3 DNA: TGTGCCAGCAGTCACCTAGCCCCTGTTGGCTACACCTTC
CDR3 protein: CASSHLAPVGYTF
J gene: TRBJ1-2
D gene: NA
clone size: NA
V gene: TRBV12-3/TRBV12-4

CDR3 DNA: TGTGCCAGCAGTTACTCACTAGCGGGGTACCACAATGAGCAGTTCTTC
CDR3 protein: CASSYSLAGYHNEQFF
J gene: TRBJ2-1
D gene: TRBD2
clone size: NA
V gene: TRBV6-5

CDR3 DNA: TGTGCCAGCAGGGCCACGGCTAATCAGCCCCAGCATTTT
CDR3 protein: CASRATANQPQHF
J gene: TRBJ1-5
D gene: NA
clone size: NA
V gene: TRBV2

CDR3 DNA: TGTGCCAGCAGTTTATCGGCAGGGTGGACTGAAGCTTTCTTT
CDR3 protein: CASSLSAGWTEAFF
J gene: TRBJ1-1
D gene: NA
clone size: NA
V gene: TRBV27

CDR3 DNA: TGTGCCAGCAGCACCCGGGGGTCCTATGAGCAGTTCTTC
CDR3 protein: CASSTRGSYEQFF
J gene: TRBJ2-1
D gene: NA
clone size: NA
V gene: TRBV5-4

CDR3 DNA: TGTGCCAGCAGTGAGGGAATGAACACTGAAGCTTTCTTT
CDR3 protein: CASSEGMNTEAFF
J gene: TRBJ1-1
D gene: NA
clone size: few
V gene: TRBV2

CDR3 DNA: TGTGCCAGCTATACCGCGGATAGGAACTATGGCTACACCTTC
CDR3 protein: CASYTADRNYGYTF
J gene: TRBJ1-2
D gene: NA
clone size: NA
V gene: TRBV2

CDR3 DNA: TGTGCCAGCAGTTTATCTCCACATCAAGGGTTGAACACCATATATTTT
CDR3 protein: CASSLSPHQGLNTIYF
J gene: TRBJ1-3
D gene: NA
clone size: NA
V gene: TRBV27

CDR3 DNA: TGTGCCAGCAGTCTCCTGGGTGGCATTCAGTACTTC
CDR3 protein: CASSLLGGIQYF
J gene: TRBJ2-4
D gene: NA
clone size: NA
V gene: TRBV27

CDR3 DNA: TGTGCCAGCAGTCTACCGTTCGCGAACACCGGGGAGCTGTTTTTT
CDR3 protein: CASSLPFANTGELFF
J gene: TRBJ2-2
D gene: NA
clone size: once
V gene: TRBV27

CDR3 DNA: TGTGCTAGTGGTTTGGGGGGAAATGAGCAGTTCTTC
CDR3 protein: CASGLGGNEQFF
J gene: TRBJ2-1
D gene: NA
clone size: NA
V gene: TRBV12-5

CDR3 DNA: TGCAGTGCTGGCCATCCCGCAGAACCCGGCTACACCTTC
CDR3 protein: CSAGHPAEPGYTF
J gene: TRBJ1-2
D gene: NA
clone size: NA
V gene: TRBV20-1

CDR3 DNA: TGTGCCAGCAGTTCTACTAGCGATTCCTACAATGAGCAGTTCTTC
CDR3 protein: CASSSTSDSYNEQFF
J gene: TRBJ2-1
D gene: TRBD2
clone size: NA
V gene: TRBV7-9

CDR3 DNA: TGCGCCAGCAGCCAAGAACTACCCGACTCCTACGAGCAGTACTTC
CDR3 protein: CASSQELPDSYEQYF
J gene: TRBJ2-7
D gene: NA
clone size: NA
V gene: TRBV4-1